This TCR beta chain derives from a study of blood T cells in healthy people across ages. Study results and caveats: Long-lived donors carried more naive CD4+ cells and greater diversity than aged donors. Strong correlation was found linking TCR beta diversity to naive T cell percentage.

With respect to this clonotype: Its cognate antigen is unknown.

Trimming removed 0 bases at V and 7 bases at J, with 9 bases between. The CDR3 has 13 residues. CDR1 and CDR2 from the germline V gene are MNHNS and SASEGT. Together with a sample-barcoded 5' primer, a J-beta primer mix was included in a second PCR lasting roughly 6 to 12 cycles. Each single sample gave us at least 2.5 million CDR3-containing paired-end reads. A single record per CDR3 protein comes from TCRdb applying MiXCR to the 5' RACE reads. Of around 1,600,000 distinct CDR3 sequences in the sample, 40% to 45% were seen once. This TCR was recovered from a woman between 18 and 29 years old in good health. The J gene is TRBJ1-1, the V gene TRBV6-1; TRBD1 is a possible D gene (5 bases). Material for sequencing was blood. The DNA for the CDR3 is TGTGCCAGCAGTGAAGCGGGACGGCTTGAAGCTTTCTTT. Translating it yields CASSEAGRLEAFF.